The 5 T cell receptor beta chains in this list originate from one sample, sequenced in a study of blood T cells in healthy people across ages. A second 7 to 11 cycle PCR used barcoded and J-beta primers. TCRdb recomputed calls from the 5' RACE reads with MiXCR, one row per CDR3 protein. The sample gives hundreds of thousands of distinct CDR3 sequences, around 45% of which show up once; under 35% is in the top ten. The sequenced material came from blood. The receptors derive from a woman aged 60-75 years in good health.

The J gene is TRBJ2-7, the V gene TRBV7-9; 9 bases map to TRBD2. CDR3 length: 15 amino acids. Germline V gene sequence: CDR1 SEHNR, CDR2 FQNEAQ (reference sequence). Trimming at V came to 1 base and at J to 4 bases, leaving 5 bases not matched to a gene. CDR3 DNA sequence: TGTGCCAGCAGCTTAGTGAGCCTAGCGGGGTACGAGCAGTACTTC. It is translated as CASSLVSLAGYEQYF. The entire variable domain, with the rest obtained from reference TRBV7-9 and TRBJ2-7, is as follows: DTGVSQNPRHKITKRGQNVTFRCDPISEHNRLYWYRQTLGQGPEFLTYFQNEAQLEKSRLLSDRFSAERPKGSFSTLEIQRTEQGDSAMYLCASSLVSLAGYEQYFGPGTRLTVT.

The genes are TRBV9 and TRBJ2-1, with 9 positions matching TRBD2. The CDR3 consists of 15 residues. Trimming cost V 4 bases and J 7 bases; bases outside gene matches: 9. Germline CDR1 and CDR2: SGDLS and YYNGEE. CDR3 DNA sequence: TGTGCCAGCAGCCGCGGGGGACTAGCATCGAATGAGCAGTTCTTC. It specifies CASSRGGLASNEQFF.

This clonotype was counted only a few times. This chain connects TRBV3-1 to TRBJ2-7; D gene unclear. The CDR3 has 13 amino acids. The germline gives CDR1 LGHDT, CDR2 YNNKEL (reference sequence). With 1 base removed from V and 6 bases from J, the gap between germline ends came to 10 bases. CDR3 amino acids: CASSQARQVEQYF. The CDR3 region has the DNA TGTGCCAGCAGCCAAGCCCGTCAAGTCGAGCAGTACTTC.

With respect to this clonotype: Its ends do not fully match the called genes, so a read error is possible. The chain joins TRBV11-2 to TRBJ1-2; 8 nucleotides agree with TRBD1. The CDR3 consists of 14 residues. Germline loops: CDR1 SGHAT, CDR2 FQNNGV. As DNA, the CDR3 is TGTGCCGGCAGCCCACAGGGGGTCGTCGGTGGCTACACCTTC. Protein: CAGSPQGVVGGYTF.

The chain combines TRBV12-3 or TRBV12-4 with TRBJ2-3; 15 bases align to TRBD2. CDR3 length equals 17 residues. V trimming: 4 bases; J trimming: 5 bases; junction bases outside the gene matches: 7. The DNA of the CDR3 is TGTGCCAGCAGTTCAGGACTAGCGGGAGGGCTAATAGATACGCAGTATTTT. Translation: CASSSGLAGGLIDTQYF.